This paragraph reports one TCR beta chain. The target of this receptor is not known. The input lacks base qualities; no much larger clone sits a single base away. TCRbeta CDR3 regions were amplified from genomic DNA using the immunoSEQ Assay, a bias-controlled multiplex PCR. The source study handled its data this way. The number of nucleated cells in each sample was estimated from the amplification of reference gene primers within the assay. To quantify the absolute abundance of each unique TCRbeta CDR3 rearrangement, sequence reads were collapsed and filtered. For each sample, productive Simpson clonality was calculated by taking the square root of Simpson's diversity index across productive rearrangements. The immuneACCESS repertoire file appears here via TCRdb, limited to in-frame rearrangements. These files lack a portion of the clones; in checked studies, under half of the deficit traces to unresolved V genes, and the cause of the others is not known. Clone size and V and J calls were adopted from that table, with D and trimming inferred from the DNA. Here the sample has 200,000 to 250,000 clones; over 75% occur a single time. Together, the top ten hold 5% to 6.5% of the sample.

Between the V and J ends, shortened by 2 bases and 7 bases respectively, the junction contains 9 bases. The CDR3 runs 13 amino acids, cysteine and phenylalanine included. CDR3 DNA only is kept here, 39 bases in frame from base 1. Via the germline V gene, CDR1 is SGHVS and CDR2 FQNEAQ. The source of the sample is a study of blood T cell repertoires in COVID-19 (dated by TCRdb to 2018 to 2020). At the level of the whole study: Samples from collaborators originated in the United States, Italy and Spain and spanned both the acute and convalescent phases of COVID-19. The prospective study material was composed of cDNA or gDNA derived from T cells, B-cell-depleted T cells, or PBMCs. Subjects who had been exposed to COVID-19, were actively infected with it, or had recovered from it provided the deeply sampled blood TCRbeta repertoires that made up the dataset. The repertoires were released in a freely available public database meant as a resource for research on the immune response to SARS-CoV-2. The samples were drawn from the first 160 participants of the ongoing ImmuneRACE study and from over 950 subjects provided by 6 global collaborators. A de-identified subject ID, COVID-19 status, age in years and sex were almost always included in the sample metadata. Where available, HLA class I and class II types were obtained from metadata supplied by the sample provider rather than from assay-based typing. Study-level results and caveats: Clinical and demographic metadata were provided uncurated, with the amount varying by source and participant.

Collaborating institutions collected whole blood in K2EDTA tubes following their own protocols. For TCRbeta analysis, collaborators shipped samples as frozen whole blood, isolated PBMCs, or DNA extracted from either of those sample types. This receptor was identified in a man at least 80 years old with acute or convalescent COVID-19. Specimen: peripheral blood. The chain is assembled from TRBV7-8 and TRBJ2-4; possibly the D gene is TRBD2, per 6 matching bases. The CDR3 reads as follows: CASSLMGLNIQYF. The bases read TGTGCCAGCAGCTTAATGGGACTTAACATTCAGTACTTC.